The entry below gives a single T cell receptor (beta chain) sequence along with its context. Its specificity is not known. The junction shows a germline mismatch at one end, possibly a read error. CDR3 length: 13 residues. CDR1 is MNHNS, CDR2 SASEGT, per germline. The data derive from a study of PD-1 blockade in classical Hodgkin lymphoma. Regarding the study as a whole: TCR diversity in CD4+, not CD8+, cells rose significantly by C4D1. Although disease activity or prior therapy may be involved, causes of the repertoire differences remain undefined. Patients who initiated nivolumab within 1 year of ASCT were excluded. The study found complete responders had baseline diversity similar to newly diagnosed patients.

Each patient relapsed following autologous stem cell transplantation, and prior brentuximab vedotin exposure differed. Some clones are missing from TCRdb's copy, which holds only in-frame ones; the method was immunoSEQ multiplex PCR. Among about 40,000 clones listed, about nine tenths were seen once. The receptor comes from a human donor with classical Hodgkin lymphoma. This material consisted of peripheral blood mononuclear cells (PBMCs), taken at baseline. The gene calls are TRBV6-1 and TRBJ2-3; perhaps TRBD1 as D (5 bases). This chain's CDR3 is CASSWGPSKPDPF. The CDR3 coding sequence is TGTGCCAGCAGCTGGGGCCCCAGTAAACCAGACCCTTTT.